Here is one T cell receptor beta chain with its context. In the study's own analysis: Reference gene primer amplification yielded estimated nucleated cell counts. Produced via immunoSEQ multiplex PCR; TCRdb's table is partial and in-frame only. Clonal size and the V and J genes are those of that table, whereas D and trimming came from the DNA. The data hold 50,000 to 70,000 clones, with around 92% observed a single time. The data are from a study of blood T cell repertoires in COVID-19. Study details: Donors in the United States, Italy and Spain gave samples during acute or convalescent COVID-19. PBMCs, B-cell-depleted T cells, or T cells were the source of the cDNA or gDNA that made up the material.

V was clipped by 5 bases and J by 6 bases; unmatched bases: 13. The germline V gene encodes CDR1 SEHNR and CDR2 FQNEAQ (reference sequence). This CDR3 is 15 amino acids long. The TCR sequence derives from a man between 60 and 70 years old with acute or convalescent COVID-19. The chain couples TRBV7-9 to TRBJ2-7; 7 positions match TRBD2. The sample comprised peripheral blood. The CDR3 nucleotides are TGTGCCAGCAGCCAGACCATGGGGGAGGGAATCGAGCAGTACTTC. Encoded protein: CASSQTMGEGIEQYF. The entire variable domain, with the rest obtained from reference TRBV7-9 and TRBJ2-7, is as follows: DTGVSQNPRHKITKRGQNVTFRCDPISEHNRLYWYRQTLGQGPEFLTYFQNEAQLEKSRLLSDRFSAERPKGSFSTLEIQRTEQGDSAMYLCASSQTMGEGIEQYFGPGTRLTVT.